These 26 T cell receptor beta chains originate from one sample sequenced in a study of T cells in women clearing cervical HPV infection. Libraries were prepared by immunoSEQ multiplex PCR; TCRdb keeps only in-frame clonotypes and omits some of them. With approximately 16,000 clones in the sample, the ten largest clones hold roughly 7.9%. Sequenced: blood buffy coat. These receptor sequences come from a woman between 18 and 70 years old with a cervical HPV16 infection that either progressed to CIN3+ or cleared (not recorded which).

The CDR3 protein is CASKVRGQSTDTQYF. CDR3 DNA (partial): TGTGCCAGCAAGGTTAGGGGGCAAAGCACAGATACG. This rearrangement joins TRBV2 to TRBJ2-3; 7 bases line up with TRBD1. The CDR3 end is not reached by the read, which stops 3 residues before it; the germline J gene fills it in. Germline CDR1 SNHLY, CDR2 FYNNEI. V was pared by 7 bases and J by 0 bases, with 7 bases of the junction left unmatched. CDR3 length: 15 residues.

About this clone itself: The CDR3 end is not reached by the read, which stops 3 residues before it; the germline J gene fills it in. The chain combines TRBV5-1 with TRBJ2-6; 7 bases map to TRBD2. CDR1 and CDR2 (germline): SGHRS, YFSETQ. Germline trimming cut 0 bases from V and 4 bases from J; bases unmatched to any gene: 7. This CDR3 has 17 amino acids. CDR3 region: CASSLGERGYGANVLTF. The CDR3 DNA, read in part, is TGCGCCAGCAGCTTGGGTGAGCGGGGATACGGGGCCAACGTC.

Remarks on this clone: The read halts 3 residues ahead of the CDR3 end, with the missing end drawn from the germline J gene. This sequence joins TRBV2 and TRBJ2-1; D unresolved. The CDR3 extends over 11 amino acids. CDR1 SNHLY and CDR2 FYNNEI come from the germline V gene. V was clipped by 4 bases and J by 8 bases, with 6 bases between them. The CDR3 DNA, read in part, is TGTGCCAGCAGTGGTCGGGATGAG. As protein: CASSGRDE. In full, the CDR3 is CASSGRDEQFF.

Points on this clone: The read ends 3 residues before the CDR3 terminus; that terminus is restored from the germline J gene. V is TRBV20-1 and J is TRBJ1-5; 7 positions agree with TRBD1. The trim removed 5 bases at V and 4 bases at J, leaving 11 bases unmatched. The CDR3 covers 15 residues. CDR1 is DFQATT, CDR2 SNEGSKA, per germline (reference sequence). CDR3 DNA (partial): TGCAGTGCTCCCAATCCGACAGGGCCTAATCAGCCC. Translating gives CSAPNPTGPNQP. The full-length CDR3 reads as CSAPNPTGPNQPQHF.

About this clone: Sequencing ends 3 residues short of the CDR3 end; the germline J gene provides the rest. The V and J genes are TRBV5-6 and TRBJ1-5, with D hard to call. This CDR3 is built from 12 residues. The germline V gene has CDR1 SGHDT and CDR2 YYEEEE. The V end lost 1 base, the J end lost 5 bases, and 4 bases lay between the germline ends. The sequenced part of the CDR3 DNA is TGTGCCAGCAGCTTGCGGGATCAGCCC. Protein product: CASSLRDQP. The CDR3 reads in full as CASSLRDQPQHF.

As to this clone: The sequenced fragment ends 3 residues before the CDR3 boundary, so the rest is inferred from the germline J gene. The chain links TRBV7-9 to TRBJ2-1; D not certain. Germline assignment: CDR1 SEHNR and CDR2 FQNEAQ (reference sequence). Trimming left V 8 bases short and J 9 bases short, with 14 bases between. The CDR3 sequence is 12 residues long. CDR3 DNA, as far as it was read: TGTGCCAGCGGGCAAGGGCTAAGTGAG. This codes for CASGQGLSE. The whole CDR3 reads CASGQGLSEQFF.

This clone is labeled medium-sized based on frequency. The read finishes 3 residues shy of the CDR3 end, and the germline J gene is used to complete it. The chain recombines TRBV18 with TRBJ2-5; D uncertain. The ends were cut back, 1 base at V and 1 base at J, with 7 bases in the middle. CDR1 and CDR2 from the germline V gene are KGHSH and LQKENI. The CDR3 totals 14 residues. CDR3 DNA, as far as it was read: TGTGCCAGCTCACCACAGTCGGGCCAAGAGACC. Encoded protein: CASSPQSGQET. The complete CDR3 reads CASSPQSGQETQYF.

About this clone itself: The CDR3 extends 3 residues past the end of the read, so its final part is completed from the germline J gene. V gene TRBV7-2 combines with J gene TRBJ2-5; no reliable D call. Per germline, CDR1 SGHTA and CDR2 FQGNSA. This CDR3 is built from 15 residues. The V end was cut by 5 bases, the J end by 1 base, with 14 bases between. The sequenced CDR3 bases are TGTGCCAGCAGCCGACCAAGGGCCCTCCAAGAGACC. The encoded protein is CASSRPRALQET. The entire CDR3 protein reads CASSRPRALQETQYF.

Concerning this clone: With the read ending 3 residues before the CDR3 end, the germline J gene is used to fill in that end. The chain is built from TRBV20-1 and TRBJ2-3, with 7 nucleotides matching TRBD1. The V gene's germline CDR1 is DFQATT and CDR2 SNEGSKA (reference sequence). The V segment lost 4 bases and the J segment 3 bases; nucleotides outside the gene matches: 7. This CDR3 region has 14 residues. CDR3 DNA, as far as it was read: TGCAGTGCTAAGACAGGGTATAGTACAGATACG. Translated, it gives CSAKTGYSTDT. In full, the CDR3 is CSAKTGYSTDTQYF.

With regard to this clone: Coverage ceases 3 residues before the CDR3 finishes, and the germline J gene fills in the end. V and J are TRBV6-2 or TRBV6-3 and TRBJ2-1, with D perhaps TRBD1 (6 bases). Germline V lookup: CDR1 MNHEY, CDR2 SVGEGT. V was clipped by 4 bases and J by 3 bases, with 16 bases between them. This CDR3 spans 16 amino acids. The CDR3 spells CASSSRTGHYYNEQFF. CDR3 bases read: TGTGCCAGCAGTTCCCGAACGGGACATTACTACAATGAG.

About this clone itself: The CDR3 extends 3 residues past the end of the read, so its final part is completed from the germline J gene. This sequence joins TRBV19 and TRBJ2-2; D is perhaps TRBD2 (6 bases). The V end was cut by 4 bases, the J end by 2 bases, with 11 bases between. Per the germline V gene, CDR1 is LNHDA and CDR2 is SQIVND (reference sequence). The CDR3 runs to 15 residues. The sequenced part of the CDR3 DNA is TGTGCCAGTAGTAGTCCTAGCGATAACACCGGGGAG. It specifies CASSSPSDNTGE. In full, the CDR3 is CASSSPSDNTGELFF.

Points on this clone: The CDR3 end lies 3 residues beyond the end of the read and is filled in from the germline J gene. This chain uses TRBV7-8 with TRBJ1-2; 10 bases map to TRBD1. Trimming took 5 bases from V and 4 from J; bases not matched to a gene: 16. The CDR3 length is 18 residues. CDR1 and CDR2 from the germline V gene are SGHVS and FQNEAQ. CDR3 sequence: CASSPRPSGQGVIYGYTF. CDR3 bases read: TGTGCCAGCAGCCCTAGGCCCTCCGGACAGGGGGTGATCTATGGC. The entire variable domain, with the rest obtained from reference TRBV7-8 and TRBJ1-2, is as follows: GAGVSQSPRYKVAKRGQDVALRCDPISGHVSLFWYQQALGQGPEFLTYFQNEAQLDKSGLPSDRFFAERPEGSVSTLKIQRTQQEDSAVYLCASSPRPSGQGVIYGYTFGSGTRLTVV.

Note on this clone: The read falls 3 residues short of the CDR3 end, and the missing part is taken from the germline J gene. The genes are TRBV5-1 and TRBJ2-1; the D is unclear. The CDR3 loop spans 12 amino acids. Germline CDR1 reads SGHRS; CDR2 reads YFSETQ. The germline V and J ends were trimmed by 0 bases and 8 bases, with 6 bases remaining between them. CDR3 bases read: TGCGCCAGCAGCTTGGTAAACTATGAG. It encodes CASSLVNYE. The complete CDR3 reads CASSLVNYEQFF. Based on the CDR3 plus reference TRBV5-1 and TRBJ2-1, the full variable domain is KAGVTQTPRYLIKTRGQQVTLSCSPISGHRSVSWYQQTPGQGLQFLFEYFSETQRNKGNFPGRFSGRQFSNSRSEMNVSTLELGDSALYLCASSLVNYEQFFGPGTRLTVL.

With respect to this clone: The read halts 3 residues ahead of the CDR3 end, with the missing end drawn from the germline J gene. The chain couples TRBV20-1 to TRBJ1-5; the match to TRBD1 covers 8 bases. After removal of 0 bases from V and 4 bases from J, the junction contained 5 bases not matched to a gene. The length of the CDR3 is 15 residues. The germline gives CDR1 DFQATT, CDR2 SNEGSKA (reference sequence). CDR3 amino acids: CSARDRNRGNQPQHF. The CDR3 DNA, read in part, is TGCAGTGCTAGAGATCGGAACAGGGGGAATCAGCCC.

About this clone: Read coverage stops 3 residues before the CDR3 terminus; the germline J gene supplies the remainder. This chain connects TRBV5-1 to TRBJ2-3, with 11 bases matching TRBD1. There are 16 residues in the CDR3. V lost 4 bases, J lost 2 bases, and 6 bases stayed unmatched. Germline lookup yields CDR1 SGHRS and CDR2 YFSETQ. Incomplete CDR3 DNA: TGCGCCAGCAGCCCCTCGGGACAGGGGGTCACAGATACG. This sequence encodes CASSPSGQGVTDT. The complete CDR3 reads CASSPSGQGVTDTQYF.

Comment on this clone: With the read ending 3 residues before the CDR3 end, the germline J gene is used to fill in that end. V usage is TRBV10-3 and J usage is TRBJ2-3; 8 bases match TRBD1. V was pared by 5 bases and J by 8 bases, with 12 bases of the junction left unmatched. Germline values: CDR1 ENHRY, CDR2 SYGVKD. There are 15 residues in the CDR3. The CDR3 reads CAISHPGQDEGTQYF. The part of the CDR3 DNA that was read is TGTGCCATCAGTCACCCGGGACAGGACGAGGGTACG.

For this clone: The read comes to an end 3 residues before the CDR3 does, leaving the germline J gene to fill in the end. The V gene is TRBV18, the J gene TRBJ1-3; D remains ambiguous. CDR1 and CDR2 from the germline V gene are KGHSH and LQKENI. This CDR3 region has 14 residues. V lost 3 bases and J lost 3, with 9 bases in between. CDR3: CASSPSPDGNTIYF. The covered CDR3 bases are TGTGCCAGCTCACCGTCCCCAGATGGAAACACC.

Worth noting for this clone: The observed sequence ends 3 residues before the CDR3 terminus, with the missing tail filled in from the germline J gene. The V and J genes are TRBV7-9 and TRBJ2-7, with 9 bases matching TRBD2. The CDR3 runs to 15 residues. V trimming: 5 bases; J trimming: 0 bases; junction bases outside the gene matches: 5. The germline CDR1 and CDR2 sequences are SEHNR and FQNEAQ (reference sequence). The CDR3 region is CASSPRLADSYEQYF. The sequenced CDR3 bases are TGTGCCAGCAGCCCAAGACTAGCGGACTCCTACGAG.

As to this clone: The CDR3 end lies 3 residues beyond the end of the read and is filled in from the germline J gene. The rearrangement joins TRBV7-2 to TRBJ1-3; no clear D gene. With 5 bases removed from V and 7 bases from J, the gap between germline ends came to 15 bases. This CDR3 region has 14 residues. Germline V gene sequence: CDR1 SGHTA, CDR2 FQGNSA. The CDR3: CASSPAGGGNTIYF. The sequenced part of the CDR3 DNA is TGTGCCAGCAGCCCAGCAGGTGGTGGCAACACC.

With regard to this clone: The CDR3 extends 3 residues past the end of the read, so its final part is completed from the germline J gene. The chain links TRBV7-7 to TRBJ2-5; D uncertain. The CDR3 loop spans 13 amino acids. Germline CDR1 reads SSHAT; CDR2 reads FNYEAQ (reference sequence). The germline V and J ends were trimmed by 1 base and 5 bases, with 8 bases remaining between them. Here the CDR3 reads CASSLGLRETQYF. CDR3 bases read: TGTGCCAGCAGCTTAGGACTTCGGGAGACC.

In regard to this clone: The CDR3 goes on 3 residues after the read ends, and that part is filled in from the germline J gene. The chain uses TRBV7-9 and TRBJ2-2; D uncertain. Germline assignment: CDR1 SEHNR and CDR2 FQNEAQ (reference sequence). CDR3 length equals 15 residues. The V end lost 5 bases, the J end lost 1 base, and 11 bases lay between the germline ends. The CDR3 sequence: CASSTQPENTGELFF. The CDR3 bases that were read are TGTGCCAGCAGCACACAGCCCGAGAACACCGGGGAG.

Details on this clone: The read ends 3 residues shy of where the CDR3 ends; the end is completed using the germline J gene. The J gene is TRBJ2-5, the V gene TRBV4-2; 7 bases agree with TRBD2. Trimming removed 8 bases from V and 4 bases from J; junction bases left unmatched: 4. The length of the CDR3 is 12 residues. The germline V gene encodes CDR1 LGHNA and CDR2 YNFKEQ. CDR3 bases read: TGTGCCAGCGGGGGGGTCGGAGAGACC. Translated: CASGGVGET. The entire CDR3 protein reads CASGGVGETQYF.

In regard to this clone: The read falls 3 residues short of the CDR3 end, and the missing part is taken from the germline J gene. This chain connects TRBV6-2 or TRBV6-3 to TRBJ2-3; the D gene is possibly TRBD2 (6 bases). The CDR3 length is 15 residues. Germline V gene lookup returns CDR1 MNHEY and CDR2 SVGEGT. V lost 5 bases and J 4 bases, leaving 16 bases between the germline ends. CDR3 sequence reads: CASSQTASGADTQYF. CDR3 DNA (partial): TGTGCCAGCAGTCAAACAGCCTCGGGGGCAGATACG.

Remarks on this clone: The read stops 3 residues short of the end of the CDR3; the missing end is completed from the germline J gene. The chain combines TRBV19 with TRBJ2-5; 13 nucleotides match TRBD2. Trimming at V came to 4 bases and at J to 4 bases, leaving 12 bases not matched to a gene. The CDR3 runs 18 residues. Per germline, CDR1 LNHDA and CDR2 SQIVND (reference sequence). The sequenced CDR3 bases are TGTGCCAGTAGTAAAGGAGTACTAGCGGGGGGGCTTCGAGAGACC. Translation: CASSKGVLAGGLRET. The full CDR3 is CASSKGVLAGGLRETQYF.

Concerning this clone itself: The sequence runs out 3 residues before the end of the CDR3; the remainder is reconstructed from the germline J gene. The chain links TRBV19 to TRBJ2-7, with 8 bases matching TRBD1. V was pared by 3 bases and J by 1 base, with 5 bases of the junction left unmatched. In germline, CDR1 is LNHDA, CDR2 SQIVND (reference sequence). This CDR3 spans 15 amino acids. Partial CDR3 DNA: TGTGCCAGTAGTATCGGACAGGGTGGTTCCTACGAG. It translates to CASSIGQGGSYE. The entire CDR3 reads CASSIGQGGSYEQYF.

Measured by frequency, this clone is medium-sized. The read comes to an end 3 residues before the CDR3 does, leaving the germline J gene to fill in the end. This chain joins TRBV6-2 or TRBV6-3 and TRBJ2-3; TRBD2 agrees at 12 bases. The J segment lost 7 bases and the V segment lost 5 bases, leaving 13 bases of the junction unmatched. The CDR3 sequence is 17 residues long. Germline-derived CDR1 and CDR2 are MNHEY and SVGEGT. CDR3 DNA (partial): TGTGCCAGCAGTCCCCGGACTAGCGGGGCCCCCTCGAATACG. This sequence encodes CASSPRTSGAPSNT. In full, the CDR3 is CASSPRTSGAPSNTQYF.